This T cell receptor (beta chain) was identified during a study of shared clonotypes between healthy human individuals. Every one of the donors was a Caucasian adult that lived in Nashville, Tennessee. Study findings and constraints: The genetic and exposure-history diversity represented was limited by few donors.

The CDR3 sequence is 14 residues long. V lost 0 bases to trimming and J lost 2 bases, with 9 bases between them. CDR1 is SQVTM, CDR2 ANQGSEA, per germline. Regarding this clone: Its specificity is not known.

Deep was the level at which the assay was run. Only in-frame clones appear in the TCRdb table, and some are missing; sequencing was by immunoSEQ multiplex PCR. The repertoire consists of about 2 million clones, with roughly 94% occurring once and the leading ten covering under 0.15%. The sample was naive CD4+ T cells sorted from blood. This sample's subset: CD45RA+ positively selected. The rearrangement joins TRBV29-1 to TRBJ2-3; D gene ambiguous. The receptor was isolated from a man aged 18 to 35 in good health. CDR3 sequence: CSVEEGLPTDTQYF. CDR3 in DNA: TGCAGCGTTGAAGAGGGGTTGCCCACAGATACGCAGTATTTT.